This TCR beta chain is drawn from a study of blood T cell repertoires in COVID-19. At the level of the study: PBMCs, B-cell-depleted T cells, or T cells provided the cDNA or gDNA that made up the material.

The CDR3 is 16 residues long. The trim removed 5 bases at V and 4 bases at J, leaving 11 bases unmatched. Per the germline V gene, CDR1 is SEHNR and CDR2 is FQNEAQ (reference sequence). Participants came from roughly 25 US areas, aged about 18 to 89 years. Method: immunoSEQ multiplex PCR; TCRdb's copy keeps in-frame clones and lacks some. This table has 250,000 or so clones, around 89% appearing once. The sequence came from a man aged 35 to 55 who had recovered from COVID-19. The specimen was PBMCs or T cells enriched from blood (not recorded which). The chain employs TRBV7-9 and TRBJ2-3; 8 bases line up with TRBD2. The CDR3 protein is CASSGLERGSADTQYF. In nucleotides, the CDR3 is TGTGCCAGCAGCGGCCTCGAGCGGGGGTCGGCAGATACGCAGTATTTT. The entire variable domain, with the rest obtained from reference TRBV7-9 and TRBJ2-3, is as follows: DTGVSQNPRHKITKRGQNVTFRCDPISEHNRLYWYRQTLGQGPEFLTYFQNEAQLEKSRLLSDRFSAERPKGSFSTLEIQRTEQGDSAMYLCASSGLERGSADTQYFGPGTRLTVL.